These T cell receptor beta chains were read from a single sample in a study of Ad26.COV2.S vaccination and SARS-CoV-2 variants. Clones were sequenced by immunoSEQ multiplex PCR, and TCRdb holds only the in-frame ones, with some missing. Of fewer than 400,000 clones in the sample, about 91% were seen once. Sequenced here: peripheral blood, sampled in a trial of Ad26.COV2.S vaccine versus placebo. The source of these receptors is a person aged 18 to 65 who received the Ad26.COV2.S COVID-19 vaccine or a placebo. The CDR3 runs from the conserved cysteine through the conserved F or W. The D gene is left open where the match is weak. Expanded clones get a size class; other rows say once, few or many, or leave the size out.

D gene: -; J gene: TRBJ2-1; V gene: TRBV5-1; clone size: -; CDR3 protein: CASSLGGHDNEQFF; CDR3 DNA: TGCGCCAGCAGCTTGGGGGGACACGACAATGAGCAGTTCTTC
D gene: -; J gene: TRBJ1-1; V gene: TRBV5-4; clone size: -; CDR3 protein: CASSLGAENTEAFF; CDR3 DNA: TGTGCCAGCAGCTTGGGGGCAGAGAACACTGAAGCTTTCTTT
D gene: TRBD1; J gene: TRBJ1-2; V gene: TRBV28; clone size: -; CDR3 protein: CASSFGDRGPYGYTF; CDR3 DNA: TGTGCCAGCAGTTTTGGTGACAGGGGACCCTATGGCTACACCTTC
D gene: -; J gene: TRBJ1-6; V gene: TRBV2; clone size: -; CDR3 protein: CASSEMRSSYNSPLHF; CDR3 DNA: TGTGCCAGCAGTGAAATGCGTAGCTCCTATAATTCACCCCTCCACTTT
D gene: -; J gene: TRBJ2-7; V gene: TRBV7-2; clone size: -; CDR3 protein: CASSSLASTYEQYF; CDR3 DNA: TGTGCCAGCAGCTCCCTAGCGTCCACCTACGAGCAGTACTTC
D gene: -; J gene: TRBJ2-5; V gene: TRBV25-1; clone size: -; CDR3 protein: CASSVGLETQYF; CDR3 DNA: TGTGCCAGCAGTGTGGGGTTAGAGACCCAGTACTTC
D gene: TRBD2; J gene: TRBJ2-5; V gene: TRBV27; clone size: once; CDR3 protein: CASRSGLAGVETQYF; CDR3 DNA: TGTGCCAGCAGGTCCGGACTAGCGGGAGTGGAGACCCAGTACTTC
D gene: -; J gene: TRBJ2-7; V gene: TRBV2; clone size: -; CDR3 protein: CASSGARTGAYEQYF; CDR3 DNA: TGTGCCAGCAGTGGGGCGAGGACGGGGGCCTACGAGCAGTACTTC
D gene: -; J gene: TRBJ1-1; V gene: TRBV28; clone size: -; CDR3 protein: CASSLGSEAFF; CDR3 DNA: TGTGCCAGCAGTTTGGGATCTGAAGCTTTCTTT
D gene: -; J gene: TRBJ2-2; V gene: TRBV19; clone size: few; CDR3 protein: CASSRTYTGELFF; CDR3 DNA: TGTGCCAGTAGTAGGACGTACACCGGGGAGCTGTTTTTT
D gene: -; J gene: TRBJ1-6; V gene: TRBV30; clone size: -; CDR3 protein: CAWSGDNSPLHF; CDR3 DNA: TGTGCCTGGAGTGGGGACAATTCACCCCTCCACTTT
D gene: TRBD1; J gene: TRBJ1-4; V gene: TRBV6-5; clone size: -; CDR3 protein: CASSRQGAEEKLFF; CDR3 DNA: TGTGCCAGCAGTCGACAGGGGGCTGAAGAAAAACTGTTTTTT
D gene: -; J gene: TRBJ1-4; V gene: TRBV28; clone size: -; CDR3 protein: CASSTRDGNEKLFF; CDR3 DNA: TGTGCCAGCAGTACCCGGGACGGGAATGAAAAACTGTTTTTT
D gene: -; J gene: TRBJ1-4; V gene: TRBV7-9; clone size: -; CDR3 protein: CASSLEQGWGANEKLFF; CDR3 DNA: TGTGCCAGCAGCTTAGAACAAGGGTGGGGGGCCAATGAAAAACTGTTTTTT
D gene: TRBD1; J gene: TRBJ2-3; V gene: TRBV5-1; clone size: -; CDR3 protein: CASSSHRTGYTDTQYF; CDR3 DNA: TGCGCCAGCAGCTCCCACCGGACAGGGTACACAGATACGCAGTATTTT
D gene: TRBD1; J gene: TRBJ2-5; V gene: TRBV18; clone size: -; CDR3 protein: CASSPNRGPETQYF; CDR3 DNA: TGTGCCAGCTCACCTAACAGGGGGCCCGAGACCCAGTACTTC
D gene: -; J gene: TRBJ1-1; V gene: TRBV19; clone size: -; CDR3 protein: CASSLQGLNTEAFF; CDR3 DNA: TGTGCCAGTAGTTTACAGGGACTGAACACTGAAGCTTTCTTT
D gene: -; J gene: TRBJ1-1; V gene: TRBV12-3/TRBV12-4; clone size: -; CDR3 protein: CASSWLNTEAFF; CDR3 DNA: TGTGCCAGCAGTTGGTTGAACACTGAAGCTTTCTTT
D gene: TRBD2; J gene: TRBJ2-1; V gene: TRBV9; clone size: -; CDR3 protein: CASSPSTGRSEQFF; CDR3 DNA: TGTGCCAGCAGCCCCTCGACCGGGAGGAGTGAGCAGTTCTTC
D gene: -; J gene: TRBJ2-3; V gene: TRBV5-4; clone size: once; CDR3 protein: CASSFGAGRTGTDTQYF; CDR3 DNA: TGTGCCAGCAGCTTTGGTGCGGGACGGACAGGCACAGATACGCAGTATTTT
D gene: -; J gene: TRBJ2-5; V gene: TRBV13; clone size: once; CDR3 protein: CASSRGPQETQYF; CDR3 DNA: TGTGCCAGCAGCCGAGGACCTCAAGAGACCCAGTACTTC
D gene: -; J gene: TRBJ2-3; V gene: TRBV7-8; clone size: -; CDR3 protein: CASSYQGHTDTQYF; CDR3 DNA: TGTGCCAGCAGCTACCAGGGTCACACAGATACGCAGTATTTT
D gene: -; J gene: TRBJ2-7; V gene: TRBV7-2; clone size: -; CDR3 protein: CASSLLDLYEQYF; CDR3 DNA: TGTGCCAGCAGCTTGTTAGATCTCTACGAGCAGTACTTC
D gene: -; J gene: TRBJ2-1; V gene: TRBV6-6; clone size: -; CDR3 protein: CASSGDEQFF; CDR3 DNA: TGTGCCAGCTCGGGGGATGAGCAGTTCTTC
D gene: TRBD2; J gene: TRBJ2-7; V gene: TRBV5-8; clone size: -; CDR3 protein: CASSSLAGEAYEQYF; CDR3 DNA: TGTGCCAGCAGTTCACTAGCGGGAGAAGCCTACGAGCAGTACTTC
D gene: TRBD1; J gene: TRBJ2-7; V gene: TRBV28; clone size: few; CDR3 protein: CASSFGTGDEQYF; CDR3 DNA: TGTGCCAGCAGTTTCGGGACAGGTGACGAGCAGTACTTC
D gene: TRBD2; J gene: TRBJ2-5; V gene: TRBV29-1; clone size: -; CDR3 protein: CSARGETQYF; CDR3 DNA: TGCAGCGCGCGGGGGGAGACCCAGTACTTC